This T cell receptor beta chain was identified in a study of T cells in Graves' hyperthyroidism and ophthalmopathy. TCR beta CDR3 regions were amplified from RNA transcripts. A first-round RT-PCR of the TCR CDR3 used the HTBI primer set. TCRdb processed the multiplex PCR reads anew with MiXCR; each CDR3 protein has one entry. This repertoire shows 410,000 or so distinct CDR3 sequences, approximately 14% found once; its top ten account for roughly 13%. This clonotype was recorded many times. Patients with ophthalmopathy all had a Clinical Activity Score of at least 3, a NOSPECS grade of at least 4 and duration under 3 months. Germline values: CDR1 MNHNS, CDR2 SASEGT. This CDR3 is 15 amino acids long. V shed 6 bases, J shed 5 bases, and the junction held 12 bases outside the gene matches.

The sequence came from a man aged 18 to 29 with Graves' ophthalmopathy. Specimen: blood. This sequence joins TRBV6-1 and TRBJ2-5; 7 bases line up with TRBD2. CDR3 sequence reads: CASRSGTTPGETQYF. The CDR3 DNA reads as TGTGCCAGCAGGTCCGGGACTACACCGGGGGAGACCCAGTACTTC.